These 3 T cell receptor beta chains were all obtained from the same sample, sequenced in a study of shared clonotypes between healthy human individuals. Using immunoSEQ multiplex PCR, the repertoire was profiled, and TCRdb retains in-frame clones only, with some absent. The sample records some 690,000 clones, 90% being singletons. The sample comprised memory CD8+ T cells from PBMCs. Subset given: CD45RO+ cells pooled with CCR7-negative TemRA cells. The receptors originated from a man younger than 35 in good health. Some clones in this sample may be carry-over from other donors' samples.

The chain has TRBV30 and TRBJ2-5, with 8 nucleotides matching TRBD2. V was pared by 0 bases and J by 5 bases, with 8 bases of the junction left unmatched. CDR1 is GTSNPN, CDR2 SVGIG, per germline (reference sequence). CDR3 length equals 15 residues. As DNA, the CDR3 is TGTGCCTGGAGTGTAGGGACTAGGGGGACGGAGACCCAGTACTTC. As protein: CAWSVGTRGTETQYF.

V and J are TRBV13 and TRBJ2-1; TRBD2 agrees at 9 bases. The length of the CDR3 is 14 residues. Germline trimming cut 8 bases from V and 3 bases from J; bases unmatched to any gene: 5. Germline lookup yields CDR1 PRHDT and CDR2 FYEKMQ (reference sequence). CDR3 sequence: CASSAGGNYNEQFF. In nucleotides, the CDR3 is TGTGCCAGCTCGGCGGGAGGGAACTACAATGAGCAGTTCTTC.

The genes are TRBV29-1 and TRBJ1-1; no reliable D call. The V gene lost 6 bases and the J gene lost 6 bases, with 8 bases spanning the gap. The germline CDR1 and CDR2 sequences are SQVTM and ANQGSEA. The CDR3 consists of 10 residues. The CDR3 nucleotides read TGCAGCGTCGGAGCCGCTGAAGCTTTCTTT. It is translated as CSVGAAEAFF.